This note documents a single TCR beta chain sequence. The data belong to a study of cytomegalovirus exposure and HLA in healthy donors. The PCR contained 60 Vbeta and 13 Jbeta primers. TCRdb's table, derived via immunoSEQ multiplex PCR, lists solely in-frame clones and lacks some. The sample gives 150,000 to 170,000 clones, 65% to 75% of which show up once; under 2.5% is in the top ten. The CDR3 loop spans 16 amino acids. V shed 3 bases and J 1 base; nucleotides not matched to a gene: 9. CDR1 SGHVS and CDR2 FNYEAQ come from the germline V gene. Input material: PBMCs. V usage is TRBV7-6 and J usage is TRBJ2-7; 7 bases line up with TRBD1. The receptor comes from a man aged 30 to 39 in good health and CMV-seronegative. The CDR3 is CASSFRGAGGSYEQYF. In DNA form, the CDR3 reads TGTGCCAGCAGCTTCCGAGGGGCAGGGGGTTCCTACGAGCAGTACTTC.